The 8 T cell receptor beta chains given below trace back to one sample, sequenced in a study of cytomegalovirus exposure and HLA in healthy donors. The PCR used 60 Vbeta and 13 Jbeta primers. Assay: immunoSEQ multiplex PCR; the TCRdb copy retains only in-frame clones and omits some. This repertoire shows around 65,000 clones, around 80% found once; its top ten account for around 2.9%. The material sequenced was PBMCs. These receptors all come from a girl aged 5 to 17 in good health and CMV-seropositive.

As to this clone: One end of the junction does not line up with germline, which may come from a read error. The CDR3 bases are TGCGGGAGTAAGGGAGTATCAGCCTACGAGCAGTACTTC. It yields the protein CGSKGVSAYEQYF. This chain links TRBV2 with TRBJ2-7, with D possibly being TRBD2 (6 bases). This CDR3 has 13 amino acids. In germline, CDR1 is SNHLY, CDR2 FYNNEI.

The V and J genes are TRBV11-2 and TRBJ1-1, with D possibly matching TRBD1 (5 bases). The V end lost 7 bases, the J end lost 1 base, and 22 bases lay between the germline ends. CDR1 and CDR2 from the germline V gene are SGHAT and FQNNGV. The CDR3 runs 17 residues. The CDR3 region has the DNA TGTGCCAGCACCAGCCTTTGGGGCAGGCGGAGGAACACTGAAGCTTTCTTT. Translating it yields CASTSLWGRRRNTEAFF.

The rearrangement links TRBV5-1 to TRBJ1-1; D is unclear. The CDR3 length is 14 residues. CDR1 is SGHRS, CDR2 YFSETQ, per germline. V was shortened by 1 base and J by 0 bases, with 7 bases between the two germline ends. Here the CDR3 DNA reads TGCGCCAGCAGCTTGACCGGGGTGAACACTGAAGCTTTCTTT. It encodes CASSLTGVNTEAFF.

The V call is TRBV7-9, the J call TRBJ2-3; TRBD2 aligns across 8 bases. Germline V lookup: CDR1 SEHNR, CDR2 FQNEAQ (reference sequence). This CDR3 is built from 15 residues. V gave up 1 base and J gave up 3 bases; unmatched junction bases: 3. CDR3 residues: CASSLEAGETDTQYF. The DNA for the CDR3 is TGTGCCAGCAGCTTAGAAGCGGGAGAAACAGATACGCAGTATTTT.

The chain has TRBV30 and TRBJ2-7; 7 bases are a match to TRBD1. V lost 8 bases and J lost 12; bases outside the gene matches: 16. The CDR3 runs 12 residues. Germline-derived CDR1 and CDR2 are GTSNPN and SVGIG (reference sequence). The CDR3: CAAGTAILRLYF. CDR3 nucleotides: TGTGCCGCCGGGACAGCCATCCTGAGGTTGTACTTC.

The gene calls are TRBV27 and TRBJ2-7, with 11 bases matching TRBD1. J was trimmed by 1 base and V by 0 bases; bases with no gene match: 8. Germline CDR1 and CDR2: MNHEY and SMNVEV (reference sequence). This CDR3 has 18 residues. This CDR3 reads CASSLSRGQGASSYEQYF. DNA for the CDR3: TGTGCCAGCAGTTTATCTCGAGGACAGGGGGCCTCATCCTACGAGCAGTACTTC.

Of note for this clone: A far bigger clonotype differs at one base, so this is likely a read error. In DNA, the CDR3 is TGTGCCAGCAGTCGACAGGGCTACGAGCAGTACTTC. Its protein is CASSRQGYEQYF. This chain connects TRBV28 to TRBJ2-7; TRBD1 aligns across 7 bases. Trimming took 5 bases from V and 3 from J; bases not matched to a gene: 1. Germline loops: CDR1 MDHEN, CDR2 SYDVKM. This CDR3 is 12 amino acids long.

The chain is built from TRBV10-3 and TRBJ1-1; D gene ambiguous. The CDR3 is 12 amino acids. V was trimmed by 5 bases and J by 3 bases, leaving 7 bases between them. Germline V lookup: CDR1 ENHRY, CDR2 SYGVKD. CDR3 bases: TGTGCCATCAGTATAGATGACACTGAAGCTTTCTTT. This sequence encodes CAISIDDTEAFF.